These 7 T cell receptor beta chains came from one sample sequenced in a study of cytomegalovirus exposure and HLA in healthy donors. Researchers ran the PCR with 60 Vbeta and 13 Jbeta primers. Sequencing used immunoSEQ multiplex PCR; TCRdb keeps in-frame clones, though not all of them. The profile shows over 150,000 clones, around four fifths of them singletons. The sequencing sample was made of PBMCs. Every receptor here comes from a man aged 50 to 60 in good health and CMV-seropositive.

The chain employs TRBV30 and TRBJ1-2; D may be TRBD1 (5 bases). CDR1 is GTSNPN, CDR2 SVGIG, per germline (reference sequence). V was shortened by 6 bases and J by 2 bases, with 16 bases between the two germline ends. The CDR3 totals 14 residues. CDR3 loop: CACIFRQFNYGYTF. In nucleotides, the CDR3 is TGTGCCTGCATTTTCAGACAGTTCAACTATGGCTACACCTTC.

The chain has TRBV19 and TRBJ2-7; tentative D call: TRBD1 (6 bases). CDR1 is LNHDA and CDR2 is SQIVND in the germline V gene (reference sequence). Trimming pared 3 bases from V and 1 base from J, leaving 10 bases between. This CDR3 has 14 residues. The CDR3 DNA follows: TGTGCCAGTAGTATGCAGGGGCGATCCTACGAGCAGTACTTC. It translates to CASSMQGRSYEQYF. The variable domain in full, completed from reference TRBV19 and TRBJ2-7, reads DGGITQSPKYLFRKEGQNVTLSCEQNLNHDAMYWYRQDPGQGLRLIYYSQIVNDFQKGDIAEGYSVSREKKESFPLTVTSAQKNPTAFYLCASSMQGRSYEQYFGPGTRLTVT.

The chain recombines TRBV5-1 with TRBJ1-1; TRBD1 is a possible D gene (6 bases). CDR1 SGHRS and CDR2 YFSETQ come from the germline V gene. This CDR3 has 15 amino acids. V lost 0 bases and J 1 base, leaving 10 bases between the germline ends. This CDR3 reads CASSLDQGKNTEAFF. The CDR3 nucleotides read TGCGCCAGCAGCTTGGATCAGGGGAAGAACACTGAAGCTTTCTTT.

This chain joins TRBV6-1 and TRBJ1-2, with 12 bases identical to TRBD1. With V trimmed by 5 bases and J by 6 bases, 7 bases remained unmatched. The CDR3 spans 15 residues. Germline V gene data show CDR1 as MNHNS and CDR2 as SASEGT. The CDR3 nucleotides read TGTGCCAGCAGTCTCAGGGGACAGGGGGCGCATGGCTACACCTTC. It specifies CASSLRGQGAHGYTF.

This chain connects TRBV19 to TRBJ1-1, with no clear D. The CDR3 is 13 amino acids. Germline V gene lookup returns CDR1 LNHDA and CDR2 SQIVND (reference sequence). V lost 4 bases to trimming and J lost 5 bases, with 11 bases between them. The CDR3 loop reads CASSRPERTEAFF. The CDR3 region has the DNA TGTGCCAGTAGTAGGCCAGAGCGGACTGAAGCTTTCTTT.

This sequence joins TRBV11-2 and TRBJ1-1; D is unresolved. V dropped 2 bases and J dropped 2 bases, with 12 bases sitting between them. CDR1 SGHAT and CDR2 FQNNGV come from the germline V gene. CDR3 length equals 15 residues. CDR3 nucleotides: TGTGCCAGCAGCTTAAGTCGAGGCTTAAACACTGAAGCTTTCTTT. Protein sequence: CASSLSRGLNTEAFF.

This clone was found once. This chain connects TRBV5-4 to TRBJ1-6; 9 bases align to TRBD1. This CDR3 comprises 17 residues. V lost 1 base, J lost 7 bases, and 9 bases stayed unmatched. Per germline, CDR1 SGHNT and CDR2 YYREEE (reference sequence). CDR3 protein: CASSLLGTGSWNSPLHF. CDR3 in DNA: TGTGCCAGCAGCTTGCTGGGGACAGGGTCGTGGAATTCACCCCTCCACTTT.